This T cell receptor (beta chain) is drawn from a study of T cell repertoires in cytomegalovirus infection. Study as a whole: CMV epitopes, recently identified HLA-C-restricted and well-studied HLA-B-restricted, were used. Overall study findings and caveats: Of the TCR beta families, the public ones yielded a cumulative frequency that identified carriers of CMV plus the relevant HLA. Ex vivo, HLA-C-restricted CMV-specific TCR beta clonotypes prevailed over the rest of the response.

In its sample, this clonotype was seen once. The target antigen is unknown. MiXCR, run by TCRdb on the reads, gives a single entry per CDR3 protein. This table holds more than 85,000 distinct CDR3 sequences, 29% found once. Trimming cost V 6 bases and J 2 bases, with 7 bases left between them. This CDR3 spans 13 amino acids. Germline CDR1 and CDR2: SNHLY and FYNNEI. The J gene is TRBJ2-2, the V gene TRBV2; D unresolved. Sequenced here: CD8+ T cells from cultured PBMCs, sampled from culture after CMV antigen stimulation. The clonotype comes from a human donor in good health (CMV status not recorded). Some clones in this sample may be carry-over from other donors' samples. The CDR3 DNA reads TGTGCCAGCAGCGATATTAACACCGGGGAGCTGTTTTTT. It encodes CASSDINTGELFF.